This T cell receptor beta chain derives from a study of blood T cell repertoires in COVID-19. Measured with immunoSEQ multiplex PCR; TCRdb has only the in-frame clones, and not every one. This sample has about 38,000 clones, with roughly 87% found just once. In this sample, this clone turned up once. The CDR3 runs 15 residues. V was cut by 0 bases and J by 4 bases, with 12 bases left in between. Germline CDR1 SNHLY, CDR2 FYNNEI. The rearrangement uses TRBV2 and TRBJ1-2; perhaps TRBD1 as D (5 bases). The source material was peripheral blood. This TCR derives from a man aged 55 to 70 with COVID-19, enrolled during active disease. CDR3 amino acids: CASSEAGGATYGYTF. The CDR3 DNA is TGTGCCAGCAGTGAAGCGGGAGGGGCGACCTATGGCTACACCTTC.